Listed here are 16 T cell receptor beta chains from one sample, sequenced in a study of T-cell memory formation after mild COVID-19. MiXCR was run by TCRdb on the 5' RACE reads, yielding one entry per CDR3 protein. The sample yields a few hundred thousand distinct CDR3 sequences, 8.5% to 9.5% seen once. The sample was PBMCs or a T cell subset sorted from them (not recorded which). The receptors originated from a young man who had mild COVID-19 (a few samples of this study predate the infection). Cell type and time point are not known.

The CDR3 spells CASSPAGPGWEQYV. The CDR3 DNA is TGTGCCAGCAGCCCAGCGGGGCCGGGGTGGGAGCAGTACGTC. The rearrangement joins TRBV7-2 to TRBJ2-7; 7 positions match TRBD2. J was trimmed by 7 bases and V by 5 bases; bases with no gene match: 11. Germline values: CDR1 SGHTA, CDR2 FQGNSA. This CDR3 contains 14 residues.

This clonotype was seen more than once but under ten times. The chain links TRBV29-1 to TRBJ2-3, with TRBD1 as a possible D gene (6 bases). Trimming removed 6 bases at V and 5 bases at J, with 9 bases between. This CDR3 has 11 amino acids. Germline V gene lookup returns CDR1 SQVTM and CDR2 ANQGSEA. CDR3 nucleotide sequence: TGCAGCGTCAACAGGGTAGATACGCAGTATTTT. The encoded protein is CSVNRVDTQYF.

This chain joins TRBV5-1 and TRBJ1-2; a weak D match, TRBD1 (5 bases). V was shortened by 5 bases and J by 4 bases, with 18 bases between the two germline ends. The length of the CDR3 is 15 residues. Germline lookup yields CDR1 SGHRS and CDR2 YFSETQ. The CDR3 sequence is CASRTSGQGVYGYTF. CDR3 nucleotide sequence: TGCGCCAGCAGGACTTCAGGGCAGGGAGTCTATGGCTACACCTTC.

The sample holds a few counts of this clonotype. V is TRBV2 and J is TRBJ1-5; D ambiguous. The CDR3 sequence is 15 residues long. CDR1 is SNHLY, CDR2 FYNNEI, per germline. The V end was cut by 8 bases, the J end by 4 bases, with 18 bases between. The DNA for the CDR3 is TGTGCCAGCGGAGGTCATCGGATACAAAATCAGCCCCAGCATTTT. Protein product: CASGGHRIQNQPQHF.

The genes are TRBV5-1 and TRBJ1-1; 7 bases agree with TRBD1. This CDR3 has 14 residues. The J segment lost 3 bases and the V segment lost 0 bases, leaving 2 bases of the junction unmatched. The germline V gene has CDR1 SGHRS and CDR2 YFSETQ. The CDR3 DNA reads TGCGCCAGCAGCTTGGGCAGGGGGTACACTGAAGCTTTCTTT. Translated, it gives CASSLGRGYTEAFF. Full variable domain (outside the CDR3, taken from reference TRBV5-1 and TRBJ1-1): KAGVTQTPRYLIKTRGQQVTLSCSPISGHRSVSWYQQTPGQGLQFLFEYFSETQRNKGNFPGRFSGRQFSNSRSEMNVSTLELGDSALYLCASSLGRGYTEAFFGQGTRLTVV.

This clonotype was seen repeatedly, ten times or more. This chain links TRBV5-1 with TRBJ1-2; no clear D gene. Germline V gene sequence: CDR1 SGHRS, CDR2 YFSETQ. Between the trimmed V and J ends, which lost 5 bases and 4 bases, there was a span of 15 bases. The CDR3 loop spans 14 amino acids. CDR3 region: CASRLERDIYGYTF. The CDR3, as DNA: TGCGCCAGCAGGCTCGAGCGGGATATCTATGGCTACACCTTC. Full variable domain (rest looked up from reference TRBV5-1 and TRBJ1-2): KAGVTQTPRYLIKTRGQQVTLSCSPISGHRSVSWYQQTPGQGLQFLFEYFSETQRNKGNFPGRFSGRQFSNSRSEMNVSTLELGDSALYLCASRLERDIYGYTFGSGTRLTVV.

This clonotype was recorded at least ten times. The genes are TRBV6-5 and TRBJ2-1; TRBD2 might be the D (5 bases). The CDR3 covers 12 residues. From germline, CDR1 is MNHEY and CDR2 SVGAGI. V lost 9 bases and J lost 7, with 13 bases in between. The chain's CDR3 is CASCSPGNEQFF. For the CDR3, the DNA is TGTGCCAGTTGCTCTCCGGGAAATGAGCAGTTCTTC.

The chain employs TRBV12-3 or TRBV12-4 and TRBJ1-2; TRBD1 matches 8 bases. V dropped 6 bases and J dropped 8; count of bases not matched to a gene: 8. The CDR3 length is 13 residues. The chain's CDR3 is CASSPGGVGGYTF. The CDR3 DNA sequence: TGTGCCAGCAGCCCAGGGGGCGTCGGAGGCTACACCTTC.

The gene calls are TRBV5-1 and TRBJ2-5; 7 bases fit TRBD2. Germline V gene lookup returns CDR1 SGHRS and CDR2 YFSETQ. The CDR3 loop spans 15 amino acids. The junction had 6 bases not matched to a gene; V was cut back by 1 base and J by 3 bases. This chain's CDR3 is CASSLFSAGEETQYF. In DNA form, the CDR3 reads TGCGCCAGCAGCTTGTTCTCTGCGGGGGAAGAGACCCAGTACTTC. The variable domain in full, completed from reference TRBV5-1 and TRBJ2-5, reads KAGVTQTPRYLIKTRGQQVTLSCSPISGHRSVSWYQQTPGQGLQFLFEYFSETQRNKGNFPGRFSGRQFSNSRSEMNVSTLELGDSALYLCASSLFSAGEETQYFGPGTRLLVL.

The rearrangement joins TRBV20-1 to TRBJ2-3; 7 bases align to TRBD2. Per germline, CDR1 DFQATT and CDR2 SNEGSKA (reference sequence). The CDR3 is made up of 13 amino acids. CDR3 residues: CSLRDYFTDTQYF. As DNA, the CDR3 is TGCAGCCTCCGGGACTATTTTACAGATACGCAGTATTTT.

The chain links TRBV28 to TRBJ1-5; D uncertain. Between the trimmed V and J ends, which lost 3 bases and 4 bases, there was a span of 7 bases. The CDR3 is 13 residues long. The germline CDR1 and CDR2 sequences are MDHEN and SYDVKM. CDR3 nucleotides: TGTGCCAGCAGTTTGTCAACAAATCAGCCCCAGCATTTT. Translation gives CASSLSTNQPQHF.

This clonotype was found many times. J is TRBJ2-6 and V is TRBV5-1, with 8 nucleotides matching TRBD1. V lost 7 bases and J lost 4; bases outside the gene matches: 7. The CDR3 runs 15 residues. From germline, CDR1 is SGHRS and CDR2 YFSETQ. CDR3 protein: CASGMTGVGANVLTF. The CDR3 DNA reads TGCGCCAGCGGGATGACAGGGGTCGGGGCCAACGTCCTGACTTTC.

Only a few counts were recorded for this clonotype. The chain carries TRBV9 and TRBJ2-7, with TRBD2 matching 8 bases. The CDR3 consists of 14 residues. Trimming removed 4 bases from V and 5 bases from J; junction bases left unmatched: 8. Per germline, CDR1 SGDLS and CDR2 YYNGEE. CDR3 amino acids: CASSSGRGWDEQYF. CDR3 DNA sequence: TGTGCCAGCAGCTCCGGGAGGGGCTGGGACGAGCAGTACTTC.

This chain links TRBV15 with TRBJ1-3, with D possibly TRBD1 on 5 matching bases. Germline V gene data show CDR1 as LNHNV and CDR2 as YYDKDF (reference sequence). Between the trimmed V and J ends, which lost 0 bases and 3 bases, there was a span of 6 bases. This CDR3 has 14 amino acids. DNA for the CDR3: TGTGCCACCAGCAGAGATCAGGGTGGAAACACCATATATTTT. Protein: CATSRDQGGNTIYF.

CDR3 protein: CASTQGFGEQFF. The CDR3 DNA sequence: TGTGCCAGCACTCAGGGGTTTGGGGAGCAGTTCTTC. The V call is TRBV6-5, the J call TRBJ2-1, with TRBD1 as a possible D gene (6 bases). The germline CDR1 and CDR2 sequences are MNHEY and SVGAGI. This CDR3 has 12 residues. V was shortened by 7 bases and J by 10 bases, with 14 bases between the two germline ends.

The J gene is TRBJ2-3, the V gene TRBV7-3, with D possibly matching TRBD1 (5 bases). The V gene's germline CDR1 is SGHTA and CDR2 FQGTGA. V gave up 2 bases and J gave up 9 bases, with 12 bases separating them. This CDR3 is built from 13 residues. In DNA form, the CDR3 reads TGTGCCAGCAGCTTAGCAGGGCATGACACGCAGTATTTT. Its protein is CASSLAGHDTQYF.